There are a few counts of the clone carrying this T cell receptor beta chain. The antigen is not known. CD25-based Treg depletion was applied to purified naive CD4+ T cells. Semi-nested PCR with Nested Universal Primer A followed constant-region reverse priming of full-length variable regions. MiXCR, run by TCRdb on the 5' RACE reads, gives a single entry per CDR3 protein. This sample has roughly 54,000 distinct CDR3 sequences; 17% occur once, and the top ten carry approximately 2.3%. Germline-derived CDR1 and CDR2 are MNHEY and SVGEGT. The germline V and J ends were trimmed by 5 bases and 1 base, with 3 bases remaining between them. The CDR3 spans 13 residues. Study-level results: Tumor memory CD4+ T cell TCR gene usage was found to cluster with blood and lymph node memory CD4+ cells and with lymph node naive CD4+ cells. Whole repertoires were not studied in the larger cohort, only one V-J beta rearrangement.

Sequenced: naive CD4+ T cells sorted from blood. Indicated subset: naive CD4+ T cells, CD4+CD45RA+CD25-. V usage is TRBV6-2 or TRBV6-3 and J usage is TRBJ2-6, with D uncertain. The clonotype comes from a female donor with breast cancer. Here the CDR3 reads CASSKSGANVLTF. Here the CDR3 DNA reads TGTGCCAGCAGTAAATCTGGGGCCAACGTCCTGACTTTC.